This TCR beta chain was sequenced in a study of response to subunit inactivated influenza vaccine. In its sample, this clonotype was seen a few times. TCRdb reprocessed the RT-PCR reads via MiXCR and lists one record per CDR3 protein. The sample consists of about 540,000 distinct CDR3 sequences, roughly a quarter of them appearing once. The CDR3 runs to 16 residues. The J segment lost 0 bases and the V segment lost 5 bases, leaving 7 bases of the junction unmatched. Germline V gene lookup returns CDR1 MDHEN and CDR2 SYDVKM. Another study also made use of these data, one on T cells expressing NK-cell markers. From that paper: TCR beta cDNA was generated via 5'RACE template switching incorporating UMIs.

Sequencing was performed on CD4+ T cells sorted from PBMCs, taken 11 to 12 days after vaccination. This sequence joins TRBV28 and TRBJ2-3; 8 bases fit TRBD1. This sequence originates from a man aged 45-65 years who received an inactivated influenza vaccine. This chain's CDR3 is CASSTQQGVSTDTQYF. In DNA form, the CDR3 reads TGTGCCAGCAGTACCCAACAGGGGGTGAGCACAGATACGCAGTATTTT.